Below, one TCR beta chain is given with its context. This entry comes from a study of tumor-infiltrating lymphocytes in primary liver carcinoma. Study-wide context: Staging of the tumors gave T1-T3 N0M0, with widths of about 4 to 10 cm. The study obtained roughly 3.65 to 7.5 million productive TCRbeta reads per sample, similar across tissue types.

The CDR3 totals 13 residues. Trimming took off 3 bases at V and 4 bases at J, with 9 bases between the two ends. Total RNA (approximately 450 ng) served as template for TCR beta cDNA synthesis primed by a constant-region primer. Employing slightly modified ARM-PCR, three nested multiplex PCR rounds were run, and these gave rise to the TCR beta libraries. Forward primers for TRBV1-TRBV30 and a C-beta reverse primer served the first two PCR rounds, at about 10 cycles each. MiXCR, applied by TCRdb to the multiplex PCR reads, yields one record per CDR3 protein. In the table there are nearly 50,000 distinct CDR3 sequences, about 68% of which are singletons. Taking roughly 20-32 mg of unsorted bulk tissue, the authors co-extracted RNA and DNA.

The sample consisted of liver tumor tissue from sampling region 3. Subset specified: tumor region T3, left-lateral pole. The J gene is TRBJ2-5, the V gene TRBV12-3 or TRBV12-4; TRBD2 is a possible D gene (5 bases). The receptor was isolated from a man in his forties with primary liver carcinoma and hepatitis B virus infection. The CDR3 nucleotides read TGTGCCAGCAGTTTGGGAGTCCCAGAGACCCAGTACTTC. Its translation is CASSLGVPETQYF.